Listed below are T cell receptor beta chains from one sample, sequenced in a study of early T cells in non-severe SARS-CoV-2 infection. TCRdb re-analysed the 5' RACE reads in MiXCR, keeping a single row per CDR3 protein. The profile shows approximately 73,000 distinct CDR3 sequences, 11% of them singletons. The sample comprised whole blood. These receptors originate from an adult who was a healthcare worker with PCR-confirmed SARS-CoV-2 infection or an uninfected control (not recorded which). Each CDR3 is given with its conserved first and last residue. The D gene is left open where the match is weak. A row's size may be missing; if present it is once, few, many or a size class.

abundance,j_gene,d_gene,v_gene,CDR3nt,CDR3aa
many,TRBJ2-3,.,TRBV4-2,TGTGCCAGCAGCCAAGTAGGGGGCACAGATACGCAGTATTTT,CASSQVGGTDTQYF
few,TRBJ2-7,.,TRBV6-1,TGTGCCAGCAGTGAAGTTATCGAGCAGTACTTC,CASSEVIEQYF
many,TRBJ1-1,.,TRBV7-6,TGTGCCAGCAGCCCCCCCTGGGCCTACAACACTGAAGCTTTCTTT,CASSPPWAYNTEAFF
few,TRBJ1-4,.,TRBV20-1,TGCAGTGCTATTGAGGGACCTAATGAAAAACTGTTTTTT,CSAIEGPNEKLFF
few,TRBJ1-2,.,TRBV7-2,TGTGCCAGCAGCCCCGAACAGGGAATCGGCTACACCTTC,CASSPEQGIGYTF
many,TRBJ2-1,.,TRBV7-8,TGTGCCAGCAGCTTAAGGACAGTTTACAATGAGCAGTTCTTC,CASSLRTVYNEQFF
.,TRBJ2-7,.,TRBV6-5,TGTGCCAGCAGTTACGTTACAGGGCTGGAGCAGTACTTC,CASSYVTGLEQYF
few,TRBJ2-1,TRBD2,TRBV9,TGTGCCAGCAGCCAATCGCCTAGCGGGGACAATGAGCAGTTCTTC,CASSQSPSGDNEQFF
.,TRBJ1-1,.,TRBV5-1,TGCGCCAGCAGCAACCGGGACGGTGGAACTGAAGCTTTCTTT,CASSNRDGGTEAFF
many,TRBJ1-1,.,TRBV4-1,TGCGCCAGCAGCCAAGCAGGCTTAGGGGCCACTGAAGTTTTCTTT,CASSQAGLGATEVFF
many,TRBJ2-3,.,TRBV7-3,TGTGCCAGCAGCTTCATCTCTGAGGATACGCAGTATTTT,CASSFISEDTQYF
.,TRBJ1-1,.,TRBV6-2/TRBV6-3,TGTGCCAGCAATCCGGGACGGATGAACACTGAAGCTTTCTTT,CASNPGRMNTEAFF
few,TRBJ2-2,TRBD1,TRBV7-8,TGTGCCAGCAGCTTAGCGATTACGGGACAGGGGAACACCGGGGAGCTGTTTTTT,CASSLAITGQGNTGELFF
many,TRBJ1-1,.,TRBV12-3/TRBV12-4,TGTGCCAGCAGCCCTCGACAGGTCGGGAAACTGAACACTGAAGCTTTCTTT,CASSPRQVGKLNTEAFF
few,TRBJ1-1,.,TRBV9,TGTGCCAGCAGCGTAGAATCTGGGTTAGCAGCTTTCTTT,CASSVESGLAAFF
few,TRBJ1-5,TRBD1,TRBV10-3,TGTGCCACCACAGACAGGGACAATCAGCCCCAGCATTTT,CATTDRDNQPQHF
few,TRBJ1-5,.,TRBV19,TGTGCCAGTAGTATTATTGGCAGCAATCAGCCCCAGCATTTT,CASSIIGSNQPQHF
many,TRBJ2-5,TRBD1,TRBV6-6,TGTGCCAGCAGTCCGACGGAGACGGACAGGGGTTTCCAAGAGACCCAGTACTTC,CASSPTETDRGFQETQYF
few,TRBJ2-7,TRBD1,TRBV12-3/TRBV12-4,TGTGCCAGCAGTGCCCCCGGACAGGGGGCCTACGAGCAGTACTTC,CASSAPGQGAYEQYF
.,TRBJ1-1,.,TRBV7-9,TGTGCCAGCAGCTTTGGTTTCGAGAACACTGAAGCTTTCTTT,CASSFGFENTEAFF
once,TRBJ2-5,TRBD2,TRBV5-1,TGCGCCAGCAGCCAGGACGGGACTACAGAAGAGACCCAGTACTTC,CASSQDGTTEETQYF
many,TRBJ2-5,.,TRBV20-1,TGCAGTGCAAAGACAGTGTTGAGGGCGGAGACCCAGTACTTC,CSAKTVLRAETQYF
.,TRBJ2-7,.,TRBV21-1,TGTGCCAGCAAGCAGTACGAGCAGTACTTC,CASKQYEQYF
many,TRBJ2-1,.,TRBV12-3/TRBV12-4,TGTGCCAGCAATCGATGGGCGGGTAACAATGAGCAGTTCTTC,CASNRWAGNNEQFF
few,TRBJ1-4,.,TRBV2,TGTGCCAGCTTAACCACCCGCTCTAATGAAAAACTGTTTTTT,CASLTTRSNEKLFF
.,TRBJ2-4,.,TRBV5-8,TGTGTCAGCACGGCAGGACTGCCTGCCGGAAACATTCAGTACTTC,CVSTAGLPAGNIQYF